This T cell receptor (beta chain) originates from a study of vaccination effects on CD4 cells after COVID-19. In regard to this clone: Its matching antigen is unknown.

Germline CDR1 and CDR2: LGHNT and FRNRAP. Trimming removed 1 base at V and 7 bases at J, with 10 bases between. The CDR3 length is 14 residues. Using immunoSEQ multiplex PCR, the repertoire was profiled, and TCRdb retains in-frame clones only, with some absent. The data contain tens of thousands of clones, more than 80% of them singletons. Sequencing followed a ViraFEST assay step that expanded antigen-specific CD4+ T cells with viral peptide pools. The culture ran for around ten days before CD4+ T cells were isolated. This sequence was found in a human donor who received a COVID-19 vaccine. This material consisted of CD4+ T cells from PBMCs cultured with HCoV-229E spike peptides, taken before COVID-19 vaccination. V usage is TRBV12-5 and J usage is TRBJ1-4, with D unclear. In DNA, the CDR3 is TGTGCTAGTGGTTTGGGATTATCGGGTGAAAAACTGTTTTTT. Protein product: CASGLGLSGEKLFF.